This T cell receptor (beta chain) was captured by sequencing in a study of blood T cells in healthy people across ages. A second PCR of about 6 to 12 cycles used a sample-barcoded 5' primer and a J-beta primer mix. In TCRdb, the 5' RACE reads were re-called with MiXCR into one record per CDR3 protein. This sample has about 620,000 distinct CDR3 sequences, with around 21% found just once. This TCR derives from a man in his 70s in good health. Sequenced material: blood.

DNA for the CDR3: TGCGCCAGCAGCTGGGGACACCCGAACACTGAAGCTTTCTTT. Protein sequence: CASSWGHPNTEAFF. This chain uses TRBV5-1 with TRBJ1-1; tentative D call: TRBD1 (6 bases). The CDR3 extends over 14 amino acids. Trimming left V 3 bases short and J 1 base short, with 10 bases between. The germline V gene encodes CDR1 SGHRS and CDR2 YFSETQ.